This TCR beta chain was recovered during a study of blood T cell repertoires in COVID-19. Study details: Both acute and convalescent COVID-19 samples were obtained from the United States, Italy and Spain.

Germline values: CDR1 SGHRS, CDR2 YFSETQ. V shed 5 bases and J 6 bases; nucleotides not matched to a gene: 8. The CDR3 contains 14 residues. Authors' methods: How many nucleated cells were present was estimated from reference gene primer amplification. The method was immunoSEQ multiplex PCR; TCRdb's version includes in-frame clones alone and lacks a portion of them. V and J calls and clone size are those listed in that table; D and trimming were worked out from the DNA. The sample consists of 70,000 or so clones, about 80% of them appearing once. The chain links TRBV5-1 to TRBJ1-2, with 9 bases aligning to TRBD1. The TCR comes from a human donor in a cohort sampled during active COVID-19. The sequenced material came from peripheral blood. CDR3 coding DNA: TGCGCCAGCAGAAACCTACAGGGGGCGGATGGCTACACCTTC. Translated, it gives CASRNLQGADGYTF.